This TCR beta chain was documented in a study of blood T cell repertoires in COVID-19. Background on the study: The analysed material was cDNA or gDNA that came from T cells, B-cell-depleted T cells, or PBMCs.

This clone was detected only a few times. Original handling: Estimates of nucleated cell counts were drawn from the amplification of reference gene primers. TCRdb keeps only in-frame clones here, not all; method: immunoSEQ multiplex PCR. The V and J calls and clone size are taken from that table; D and trimming were inferred from the DNA. The sample holds over 200,000 clones, approximately 91% seen once. The V and J ends lost 5 bases and 1 base respectively, with 9 bases between them. The CDR3 consists of 13 residues. Germline-derived CDR1 and CDR2 are SEHNR and FQNEAQ (reference sequence). This chain connects TRBV7-9 to TRBJ2-7; D might be TRBD1 (6 bases). Sequences were obtained from peripheral blood. The receptor's source is a woman in her fifties or sixties with acute or convalescent COVID-19. The CDR3 DNA reads TGTGCCAGCAGCGGACAGAGTTCCTACGAGCAGTACTTC. This gives the protein CASSGQSSYEQYF.